One and the same sample provided the 5 T cell receptor beta chains below, sequenced in a study of PD-1 blockade in classical Hodgkin lymphoma. Time point here: newly diagnosed, previously untreated cHL patient sample. Profiled with immunoSEQ multiplex PCR; TCRdb holds only in-frame clones, not every one. The table records approximately 20,000 clones, roughly 94% of them present only once. Sample: peripheral blood mononuclear cells (PBMCs). The receptors originated from a human donor with classical Hodgkin lymphoma.

The chain uses TRBV6-4 and TRBJ1-2; tentative D call: TRBD1 (5 bases). V gave up 4 bases and J gave up 4 bases, with 16 bases separating them. Per germline, CDR1 MRHNA and CDR2 SNTAGT. The CDR3 has 15 residues. The CDR3 loop is CASSAPPGSSYGYTF. CDR3 DNA: TGTGCCAGCAGTGCCCCTCCAGGGTCCAGCTATGGCTACACCTTC.

The chain joins TRBV9 to TRBJ2-1; D remains ambiguous. The CDR3 sequence is 17 residues long. CDR1 is SGDLS and CDR2 is YYNGEE in the germline V gene. V was shortened by 3 bases and J by 0 bases, with 16 bases between the two germline ends. The CDR3 bases are TGTGCCAGCAGCGAGCACGAGGACCAAAGCTCCTACAATGAGCAGTTCTTC. Its translation is CASSEHEDQSSYNEQFF.

About this clone: One end of the junction fails to match germline, which may point to a read error. The chain uses TRBV27 and TRBJ2-5; possible D gene TRBD1, 6 bases. The CDR3 loop spans 12 amino acids. Germline V gene lookup returns CDR1 MNHEY and CDR2 SMNVEV (reference sequence). CDR3 sequence: CASSQGQGTQYF. Here the CDR3 DNA reads TGTGCCAGCAGTCAGGGGCAAGGGACCCAGTACTTC.

The chain is built from TRBV28 and TRBJ2-7, with TRBD1 matching over 8 bases. Looked up from germline, CDR1 is MDHEN and CDR2 is SYDVKM. J was trimmed by 3 bases and V by 3 bases; bases with no gene match: 4. The CDR3 has 14 amino acids. CDR3 sequence: CASSFPGQVYEQYF. Here the CDR3 DNA reads TGTGCCAGCAGTTTTCCGGGACAGGTCTACGAGCAGTACTTC.

The chain has TRBV19 and TRBJ2-1; unclear D gene. Trimming removed 4 bases at V and 8 bases at J, with 21 bases between. This CDR3 comprises 16 residues. Germline V gives CDR1 LNHDA, CDR2 SQIVND (reference sequence). Here the CDR3 DNA reads TGTGCCAGTAGTAACGTCCTAGGAATCCGCATCGATGAGCAGTTCTTC. This gives the protein CASSNVLGIRIDEQFF.